This TCR beta chain derives from a study of T-cell memory formation after mild COVID-19. Study details: TCR clusters were largely donor specific.

The CDR3 is 15 amino acids. Germline V gene sequence: CDR1 SGHTA, CDR2 FQGNSA. Deletions cut 0 bases from V and 2 bases from J, with 11 bases between. This clonotype has just a few counts. Antigen specificity is unknown. MiXCR, applied by TCRdb to the 5' RACE reads, yields one record per CDR3 protein. Of 300,000 or so distinct CDR3 sequences listed, under 20% are singletons. The study, taken as a whole, reports: Researchers report contracting CD4+ clones mostly in CM and EM, with CD8+ clones in EMRA.

The clonotype originates from a man between 18 and 35 years old who had mild COVID-19 (a few samples of this study predate the infection). Cell type and time point are not known. This chain joins TRBV7-2 and TRBJ2-7, with D maybe TRBD1 (6 bases). Sequences were obtained from PBMCs or a T cell subset sorted from them (not recorded which). The CDR3 DNA reads as TGTGCCAGCAGCTTAGCGTGGGACACAGCCTACGAGCAGTACTTC. Amino acids: CASSLAWDTAYEQYF.